Below are 31 T cell receptor beta chains sequenced from a single sample in a study of blood T cell repertoires in COVID-19. Libraries were prepared by immunoSEQ multiplex PCR; TCRdb keeps only in-frame clonotypes and omits some of them. The repertoire consists of 89,000 or so clones, with approximately 88% occurring once and the leading ten covering less than 3.5%. Sequencing was performed on peripheral blood. The source is a man aged 45-65 years with COVID-19, enrolled during active disease.

This chain joins TRBV7-3 and TRBJ1-1, with D hard to call. V lost 3 bases and J lost 1, with 6 bases in between. CDR3 length equals 13 residues. CDR1 and CDR2 from the germline V gene are SGHTA and FQGTGA. The CDR3 is CASSLGRNTEAFF. CDR3 DNA sequence: TGTGCCAGCAGCTTGGGCAGGAACACTGAAGCTTTCTTT.

The chain uses TRBV28 and TRBJ2-5; the D gene is possibly TRBD1 (7 bases). With 9 bases removed from V and 4 bases from J, the gap between germline ends came to 15 bases. From germline, CDR1 is MDHEN and CDR2 SYDVKM. There are 13 residues in the CDR3. The DNA for the CDR3 is TGTGCCAGTCAGGGGGGAGGCCGAGAGACCCAGTACTTC. Residues: CASQGGGRETQYF.

The V call is TRBV18, the J call TRBJ1-5; D uncertain. V lost 5 bases and J 3 bases, leaving 11 bases between the germline ends. CDR1 KGHSH and CDR2 LQKENI come from the germline V gene. The CDR3 is made up of 14 amino acids. The CDR3 bases are TGTGCCAGCTCAAAGGACGGGATCAATCAGCCCCAGCATTTT. Protein product: CASSKDGINQPQHF.

This chain's CDR3 is CASSPENYEQYF. The CDR3 nucleotides read TGTGCCAGCAGCCCTGAGAACTACGAGCAGTACTTC. The chain is built from TRBV6-6 and TRBJ2-7; D unresolved. CDR1 and CDR2 (germline): MNHNY, SVGAGI (reference sequence). The V and J ends lost 6 bases and 3 bases respectively, with 9 bases between them. This CDR3 region has 12 residues.

This clone was seen only once. CDR3 sequence: CASHPLRVGTDTQYF. The CDR3 DNA reads TGTGCCAGTCACCCCCTCCGGGTCGGCACAGATACGCAGTATTTT. This chain connects TRBV6-5 to TRBJ2-3; D remains ambiguous. This CDR3 spans 15 amino acids. The germline V and J ends were trimmed by 9 bases and 1 base, with 17 bases remaining between them. Germline values: CDR1 MNHEY, CDR2 SVGAGI.

The J gene is TRBJ1-2, the V gene TRBV6-5; D is uncertain. With 7 bases removed from V and 4 bases from J, the gap between germline ends came to 16 bases. CDR1 is MNHEY and CDR2 is SVGAGI in the germline V gene. CDR3 size: 14 residues. CDR3 sequence (DNA): TGTGCCAGCACCCCGAGGGTGGGCGGCTATGGCTACACCTTC. Its protein is CASTPRVGGYGYTF.

The chain couples TRBV6-5 to TRBJ1-4, with TRBD1 as a possible D gene (6 bases). Between the trimmed V and J ends, which lost 0 bases and 5 bases, there was a span of 13 bases. Germline V gives CDR1 MNHEY, CDR2 SVGAGI. There are 16 residues in the CDR3. The CDR3 bases are TGTGCCAGCAGTTACTCGCAGGGACAAAAGAATGAAAAACTGTTTTTT. This codes for CASSYSQGQKNEKLFF.

The V call is TRBV7-2, the J call TRBJ2-4, with 8 bases that match TRBD2. Germline V CDR1 and CDR2: SGHTA, FQGNSA. V shed 3 bases, J shed 12 bases, and the junction held 16 bases outside the gene matches. This CDR3 has 16 amino acids. The CDR3 coding sequence is TGTGCCAGCAGCTTGGGCACAAGCGGGGGATCAATCGATCAGTACTTC. Amino acids: CASSLGTSGGSIDQYF.

The V and J genes are TRBV5-6 and TRBJ2-6, with TRBD1 matching over 8 bases. The CDR3 runs to 17 residues. Germline values: CDR1 SGHDT, CDR2 YYEEEE. V lost 4 bases and J lost 2; bases outside the gene matches: 8. The CDR3 sequence is CASSNGQGLPGANVLTF. The DNA for the CDR3 is TGTGCCAGCAGCAACGGACAGGGTCTCCCTGGGGCCAACGTCCTGACTTTC. Together with reference TRBV5-6 and TRBJ2-6, the CDR3 gives the full variable domain: DAGVTQSPTHLIKTRGQQVTLRCSPKSGHDTVSWYQQALGQGPQFIFQYYEEEERQRGNFPDRFSGHQFPNYSSELNVNALLLGDSALYLCASSNGQGLPGANVLTFGAGSRLTVL.

The V and J genes are TRBV27 and TRBJ1-3, with TRBD1 matching over 8 bases. The germline CDR1 and CDR2 sequences are MNHEY and SMNVEV (reference sequence). Germline trimming cut 5 bases from V and 8 bases from J; bases unmatched to any gene: 11. The CDR3 is 15 amino acids. For the CDR3, the DNA is TGTGCCAGCAGTCCTTTGGGACAGGTCGGCGACACCATATATTTT. As protein: CASSPLGQVGDTIYF.

J is TRBJ1-2 and V is TRBV4-3; unclear D gene. The CDR3 sequence is 14 residues long. Between the trimmed V and J ends, which lost 1 base and 2 bases, there was a span of 8 bases. Per germline, CDR1 LGHNA and CDR2 YSLEER. The CDR3 is CASSQVGGNYGYTF. The CDR3 nucleotides are TGCGCCAGCAGCCAAGTTGGCGGGAACTATGGCTACACCTTC.

V is TRBV7-9 and J is TRBJ2-7, with 7 bases that match TRBD1. This CDR3 has 14 amino acids. After removal of 3 bases from V and 4 bases from J, the junction contained 6 bases not matched to a gene. The germline V gene encodes CDR1 SEHNR and CDR2 FQNEAQ (reference sequence). CDR3 in amino acids: CASSFTGVGYEQYF. The CDR3 bases are TGTGCCAGCAGCTTCACAGGGGTGGGGTACGAGCAGTACTTC.

The chain couples TRBV7-6 to TRBJ1-4; TRBD1 agrees at 7 bases. Looked up from germline, CDR1 is SGHVS and CDR2 is FNYEAQ. J was trimmed by 3 bases and V by 5 bases; bases with no gene match: 9. This CDR3 comprises 16 residues. The CDR3 sequence: CASSRNSGQPNEKLFF. The CDR3 DNA reads TGTGCCAGCAGCCGGAACTCGGGACAGCCTAATGAAAAACTGTTTTTT.

This rearrangement joins TRBV29-1 to TRBJ2-2; possibly TRBD1 for D (6 bases). CDR3 length: 15 amino acids. The V gene's germline CDR1 is SQVTM and CDR2 ANQGSEA. Trimming pared 7 bases from V and 4 bases from J, leaving 19 bases between. CDR3 residues: CSAAIQTGSTGELFF. The CDR3, as DNA: TGCAGCGCCGCAATACAAACAGGGAGCACCGGGGAGCTGTTTTTT.

The CDR3 spells CASSPTPVRGYGYTF. The CDR3 DNA reads as TGTGCCAGCAGTCCTACCCCGGTTAGGGGCTATGGCTACACCTTC. The gene calls are TRBV27 and TRBJ1-2; tentatively, D is TRBD1 (5 bases). This CDR3 region has 15 residues. Germline loops: CDR1 MNHEY, CDR2 SMNVEV (reference sequence). V lost 5 bases and J 4 bases, leaving 17 bases between the germline ends.

The rearrangement joins TRBV9 to TRBJ1-4; 7 bases are a match to TRBD1. The CDR3 is made up of 16 amino acids. V trimming: 4 bases; J trimming: 4 bases; junction bases outside the gene matches: 10. Germline V gene lookup returns CDR1 SGDLS and CDR2 YYNGEE. CDR3 DNA sequence: TGTGCCAGCAGCACCTATCCCGGGACAGTTAATGAAAAACTGTTTTTT. It yields the protein CASSTYPGTVNEKLFF.

This clone was counted only a few times. This rearrangement joins TRBV19 to TRBJ1-2, with 8 bases fitting TRBD1. J was trimmed by 0 bases and V by 6 bases; bases with no gene match: 3. There are 14 residues in the CDR3. Germline V CDR1 and CDR2: LNHDA, SQIVND (reference sequence). The CDR3 sequence: CASRADRANYGYTF. The DNA for the CDR3 is TGTGCCAGTAGGGCGGACAGGGCTAACTATGGCTACACCTTC.

This clone turned up a few times. V is TRBV6-1 and J is TRBJ2-1, with D perhaps matching TRBD2 (6 bases). Trimming shortened V by 2 bases and J by 10 bases, and 12 bases separated the two germline ends. CDR3 length: 13 amino acids. Germline CDR1 is MNHNS and CDR2 is SASEGT. The CDR3 DNA is TGTGCCAGCAGTGAATACCTGGCGGGGGAGCAGTTCTTC. Translation gives CASSEYLAGEQFF.

This clone was seen a single time. The rearrangement links TRBV10-3 to TRBJ2-1; the D gene is possibly TRBD2 (6 bases). The germline gives CDR1 ENHRY, CDR2 SYGVKD. The germline V and J ends were trimmed by 4 bases and 6 bases, with 13 bases remaining between them. This CDR3 spans 14 amino acids. CDR3 residues: CAISGGVLGNEQFF. DNA for the CDR3: TGTGCCATCAGTGGGGGGGTCCTAGGCAATGAGCAGTTCTTC.

The chain is built from TRBV19 and TRBJ2-3; tentative D call: TRBD1 (5 bases). Trimming pared 4 bases from V and 0 bases from J, leaving 17 bases between. The CDR3 has 17 residues. Germline V CDR1 and CDR2: LNHDA, SQIVND (reference sequence). This CDR3 is CASSNHPRQRSTDTQYF. The CDR3 DNA reads TGTGCCAGTAGTAACCACCCTCGACAGAGAAGCACAGATACGCAGTATTTT.

V is TRBV5-5 and J is TRBJ2-7; 7 positions match TRBD1. Germline V gene lookup returns CDR1 SGHKS and CDR2 YYEKEE (reference sequence). V was pared by 4 bases and J by 0 bases, with 4 bases of the junction left unmatched. The CDR3 is 14 amino acids. DNA for the CDR3: TGTGCCAGCAGCCAAGACAGGGCCTCCTACGAGCAGTACTTC. Its translation is CASSQDRASYEQYF.

The chain is built from TRBV20-1 and TRBJ1-1; the match to TRBD1 covers 10 bases. The germline gives CDR1 DFQATT, CDR2 SNEGSKA (reference sequence). The V gene end was trimmed by 3 bases and the J gene end by 6 bases; junction bases not matched to a gene: 4. The CDR3 totals 13 residues. The CDR3 here is CSASRDRGAEAFF. The CDR3 DNA is TGCAGTGCTAGTCGGGACAGGGGAGCTGAAGCTTTCTTT.

This clone was counted once. The chain carries TRBV7-9 and TRBJ1-2; TRBD1 aligns across 8 bases. The germline V gene has CDR1 SEHNR and CDR2 FQNEAQ (reference sequence). J lost 0 bases, V lost 3 bases, and 0 bases had no gene match. The CDR3 totals 14 residues. The CDR3 DNA sequence: TGTGCCAGCAGCTTGGACAGGGCTAACTATGGCTACACCTTC. It yields the protein CASSLDRANYGYTF.

The rearrangement uses TRBV4-2 and TRBJ1-3, with 8 bases fitting TRBD1. Trimming at V came to 0 bases and at J to 0 bases, leaving 4 bases not matched to a gene. The CDR3 runs to 17 residues. Per germline, CDR1 LGHNA and CDR2 YNFKEQ. CDR3: CASSQDQGARSGNTIYF. In DNA form, the CDR3 reads TGTGCCAGCAGCCAAGATCAGGGGGCCCGCTCTGGAAACACCATATATTTT.

This sequence joins TRBV4-2 and TRBJ2-3; tentatively, D is TRBD2 (6 bases). Trimming removed 0 bases at V and 11 bases at J, with 21 bases between. The germline V gene has CDR1 LGHNA and CDR2 YNFKEQ. The CDR3 loop spans 16 amino acids. CDR3 region: CASSQEFTSSTFRQYF. Here the CDR3 DNA reads TGTGCCAGCAGCCAAGAGTTCACTAGCTCCACTTTTAGGCAGTATTTT.

This sequence joins TRBV10-2 and TRBJ2-7, with TRBD2 matching over 9 bases. This CDR3 has 15 residues. V lost 2 bases to trimming and J lost 4 bases; unmatched junction nucleotides: 6. The germline V gene encodes CDR1 WSHSY and CDR2 SAAADI. The CDR3 sequence: CASSEIAGGPYEQYF. The CDR3 DNA is TGCGCCAGCAGTGAGATTGCGGGGGGGCCGTACGAGCAGTACTTC.

The rearrangement joins TRBV2 to TRBJ1-4, with D uncertain. The CDR3 is 14 residues long. Germline V gene sequence: CDR1 SNHLY, CDR2 FYNNEI. Trimming removed 3 bases at V and 8 bases at J, with 13 bases between. In DNA form, the CDR3 reads TGTGCCAGCAGTGACCGGGAGGGTGGGGAAAAACTGTTTTTT. This sequence encodes CASSDREGGEKLFF.

The J gene is TRBJ2-2, the V gene TRBV7-9; unclear D gene. Trimming pared 1 base from V and 7 bases from J, leaving 10 bases between. The CDR3 covers 14 residues. Germline V gene sequence: CDR1 SEHNR, CDR2 FQNEAQ (reference sequence). The CDR3 nucleotides are TGTGCCAGCAGCTTAGGGAGCTTCGGCGGGGAGCTGTTTTTT. It encodes CASSLGSFGGELFF.

CDR3 nucleotide sequence: TGTGCCAGCAGCCGAGCAGGGGTACCTGGCAATGAGCAGTTCTTC. This sequence encodes CASSRAGVPGNEQFF. The chain joins TRBV7-8 to TRBJ2-1; a possible D gene is TRBD1 (6 bases). CDR3 length: 15 amino acids. Trimming shortened V by 5 bases and J by 6 bases, and 17 bases separated the two germline ends. Germline values: CDR1 SGHVS, CDR2 FQNEAQ.

The V and J genes are TRBV27 and TRBJ2-1, with a weak D call TRBD2 (5 bases). This CDR3 has 16 amino acids. Trimming cost V 0 bases and J 6 bases, with 15 bases left between them. CDR1 MNHEY and CDR2 SMNVEV come from the germline V gene (reference sequence). The CDR3 is CASSLSNGGRSNEQFF. In nucleotides, the CDR3 is TGTGCCAGCAGTTTATCGAATGGCGGGCGCTCCAATGAGCAGTTCTTC.

The chain links TRBV2 to TRBJ2-5, with 8 bases matching TRBD2. Germline V gene sequence: CDR1 SNHLY, CDR2 FYNNEI. The CDR3 sequence is 21 residues long. J was trimmed by 5 bases and V by 1 base; bases with no gene match: 24. As DNA, the CDR3 is TGTGCCAGCAGTGAAGAAGGATTTCGGAGCGGGGGACATCCGGAGGGGGAGACCCAGTACTTC. This codes for CASSEEGFRSGGHPEGETQYF.